These T cell receptor beta chains were read from a single sample in a study of human T cells and chemical hapten exposure. TCRdb re-analysed the RACE reads in MiXCR, keeping a single row per CDR3 protein. The sample consists of roughly 100,000 distinct CDR3 sequences, about 9% of them appearing once. Sequencing was performed on whole blood, taken in connection with sensitization to the hapten diphenylcyclopropenone (DPC). These receptor sequences come from a woman aged 40 to 50 with alopecia areata. Some clones in this sample may be carry-over from other donors' samples. Each CDR3 is given with its conserved first and last residue. A D gene is named only where the DNA matches it firmly. Expanded clones are given a class, and other clones once, few, many or no size at all.

>-|-|15|TRBV5-4|TRBJ2-1
TGTGCCAGCAGCCGTAATAGCGGAACCTACAATGAGCAGTTCTTC
CASSRNSGTYNEQFF
>-|TRBD2|16|TRBV7-2|TRBJ2-1
TGTGCCAGCAGCTTAGGGGGACTAGCGGGAAGTTATGAGCAGTTCTTC
CASSLGGLAGSYEQFF
>-|TRBD2|14|TRBV6-2/TRBV6-3|TRBJ2-2
TGTGCCAGCGGATCTTGGACTAGCCCCGGGGAGCTGTTTTTT
CASGSWTSPGELFF
>-|-|12|TRBV5-4|TRBJ2-3
TGTGCCAGCAGCTTGGGCGCGACTGGACGGTATTTT
CASSLGATGRYF
>-|-|14|TRBV7-2|TRBJ2-2
TGTGCCAGCAGCATAAGCCTTGACACCGGGGAGCTGTTTTTT
CASSISLDTGELFF
>many|TRBD2|15|TRBV4-3|TRBJ2-1
TGCGCCAGCAGCCAAGACGGTAGCGGGACAAATGAGCAGTTCTTC
CASSQDGSGTNEQFF
>few|TRBD2|13|TRBV20-1|TRBJ2-3
TGCAGTGCTCGAGGACTAGTAGCGGATACGCAGTATTTT
CSARGLVADTQYF
>-|TRBD2|13|TRBV5-1|TRBJ2-3
TGCGCCAGCTGCCTAGCGGCCTCAGATACGCAGTATTTT
CASCLAASDTQYF
>many|TRBD1|17|TRBV2|TRBJ1-1
TGTGCCAGCAGCGAGGTGGCGGGACAGGGATTTTATACTGAAGCTTTCTTT
CASSEVAGQGFYTEAFF
>-|TRBD1|14|TRBV7-2|TRBJ2-5
TGTGCCAGCAGCTTAACAGGGGGCGCAGAGACCCAGTACTTC
CASSLTGGAETQYF
>many|-|15|TRBV4-3|TRBJ2-6
TGCGCCAGCAGCCAAGAGGCATCTGGGGCCAACGTCCTGACTTTC
CASSQEASGANVLTF
>many|-|14|TRBV7-6|TRBJ2-3
TGTGCCAGCAGCTTAGGAAGTGGGAGGGATACGCAGTATTTT
CASSLGSGRDTQYF
>-|-|12|TRBV28|TRBJ2-7
TGTGCCAGCAGTCCGTCCCGGGGCGAGCAGTACTTC
CASSPSRGEQYF
>many|TRBD1|16|TRBV24-1|TRBJ1-1
TGTGCCACCAGTGATTCCGCCGGGACAGGGGAGACTGAAGCTTTCTTT
CATSDSAGTGETEAFF
>few|-|18|TRBV5-1|TRBJ2-2
TGCGCCAGCAGCTTGGGTCCCACCGGGAACAGAGTCACCGGGGAGCTGTTTTTT
CASSLGPTGNRVTGELFF
>many|-|13|TRBV9|TRBJ2-7
TGTGCCAGCAGCCGGGGACACGGACGGGGGCAGTACTTC
CASSRGHGRGQYF
>few|-|14|TRBV6-5|TRBJ1-2
TGTGCCAGCAGTTACTCGAACTCCCCCTATGGCTACACCTTC
CASSYSNSPYGYTF
>many|-|17|TRBV7-2|TRBJ2-3
TGTGCCAGCAGCTTAGCGGGGGCAGCACTCAGCACAGATACGCAGTATTTT
CASSLAGAALSTDTQYF